This T cell receptor (beta chain) emerged from a study of shared clonotypes between healthy human individuals. Study-level background: The study used three CD4 naive, three CD4 memory, two CD8 naive and one CD8 memory plate per donor. Findings and limits, study-wide: Owing to a small donor count, the genetic and exposure-history diversity represented was limited.

In the original workflow: Filtering differed because ImmunoSEQ produced junction-only sequences that carried no quality scores. The assay was immunoSEQ multiplex PCR, and TCRdb's table has in-frame clones only and misses some. That table gives V, J and clone size, and the DNA gave D and trimming. The sample gives about 2.1 million clones, 93% of which show up once; approximately 1.7% is in the top ten. About this clone itself: What it binds is not known.

The CDR3 contains 16 residues. The germline V and J ends were trimmed by 3 bases and 1 base, with 13 bases remaining between them. Germline CDR1 KGHSH, CDR2 LQKENI. As defined, naive CD8 cells were CD45RO-negative and positively selected for CCR7, with terminally differentiated effector memory CD45RA+ cells excluded. Donors were healthy HIV-negative adults without recent acute infections or vaccinations. The chain combines TRBV18 with TRBJ2-4; no definite D call. Input material: naive CD8+ T cells from PBMCs. The origin of this receptor is a man in his late teens or twenties in good health. Some clones in this sample may be carry-over from other donors' samples. The CDR3 bases are TGTGCCAGCTCACCCGGGCAGACCGTGGCCAAAAACATTCAGTACTTC. This codes for CASSPGQTVAKNIQYF.